The 19 T cell receptor beta chains given below trace back to one sample, sequenced in a study of breast tumors, draining lymph nodes, adjacent tissues. TCRdb independently ran MiXCR on the multiplex PCR reads; one entry per CDR3 protein. The table has 70,000 to 95,000 distinct CDR3 sequences, about 21% seen once; the top ten hold 2% to 2.5%. Breast cancer patients provided tissue from their axillary draining lymph nodes. The sequenced sample was axillary lymph node tissue. These receptors all stem from a female donor with breast cancer. Some clones in this sample may be carry-over from other donors' samples.

At least ten counts were recorded for this clonotype. The chain employs TRBV10-3 and TRBJ1-5, with a weak D call TRBD1 (5 bases). The CDR3 covers 14 residues. V lost 4 bases and J lost 4, with 11 bases in between. Germline V gene lookup returns CDR1 ENHRY and CDR2 SYGVKD. CDR3 coding DNA: TGTGCCATCAGTGGTGGGGACGGGAATCAGCCCCAGCATTTT. This gives the protein CAISGGDGNQPQHF.

The genes are TRBV12-3 or TRBV12-4 and TRBJ1-1, with D maybe TRBD1 (6 bases). The CDR3 is made up of 14 amino acids. Trimming cost V 6 bases and J 1 base, with 12 bases left between them. For the CDR3, the DNA is TGTGCCAGCAGAGCAGGACAGAGGAACACTGAAGCTTTCTTT. This gives the protein CASRAGQRNTEAFF.

This clonotype was seen repeatedly, ten times or more. CDR3 nucleotide sequence: TGTGCCAGCAGCTTAGTCCGGGAGTCTTACGAGCAGTACTTC. It yields the protein CASSLVRESYEQYF. V is TRBV11-2 and J is TRBJ2-7; perhaps TRBD2 as D (6 bases). CDR1 and CDR2 from the germline V gene are SGHAT and FQNNGV. V was shortened by 1 base and J by 4 bases, with 11 bases between the two germline ends. The CDR3 is 14 amino acids.

This clonotype was counted at least ten times. V gene TRBV29-1 combines with J gene TRBJ1-4; D might be TRBD1 (5 bases). Deletions cut 6 bases from V and 0 bases from J, with 11 bases between. The CDR3 spans 14 residues. Germline values: CDR1 SQVTM, CDR2 ANQGSEA. In DNA, the CDR3 is TGCAGCGTACAGGCCCCTGCAACTAATGAAAAACTGTTTTTT. Translated, it gives CSVQAPATNEKLFF.

The sample holds one count of this clonotype. Possible read error: a much larger clone is one base away. Here the CDR3 DNA reads TGTGCCAGCAGCTTGATTTCCGATACGCAGTATTTT. It specifies CASSLISDTQYF. This chain uses TRBV5-6 with TRBJ2-3; no reliable D call. CDR1 is SGHDT, CDR2 YYEEEE, per germline. V was trimmed by 1 base and J by 6 bases, leaving 6 bases between them. The CDR3 spans 12 residues.

This clonotype showed up just a few times. The chain employs TRBV30 and TRBJ2-7; a weak D match, TRBD2 (5 bases). The CDR3 sequence is 12 residues long. The germline gives CDR1 GTSNPN, CDR2 SVGIG (reference sequence). V shed 5 bases and J shed 4 bases, with 12 bases lying between them. The CDR3 DNA sequence: TGTGCCTGGTCCCCCGGGGTTTACGAGCAGTACTTC. Encoded protein: CAWSPGVYEQYF.

This clonotype was seen ten or more times. This CDR3 reads CSARGDRGDGNTIYF. CDR3 nucleotides: TGCAGTGCTAGAGGGGACAGGGGGGACGGAAACACCATATATTTT. The chain couples TRBV20-1 to TRBJ1-3, with 11 bases that match TRBD1. Germline V gene lookup returns CDR1 DFQATT and CDR2 SNEGSKA (reference sequence). V was clipped by 1 base and J by 4 bases; unmatched bases: 3. This CDR3 is built from 15 residues.

The sample holds many counts of this clonotype. The CDR3 spells CSVPGLAVTDTQYF. In DNA form, the CDR3 reads TGCAGCGTTCCGGGACTAGCCGTCACAGATACGCAGTATTTT. This chain connects TRBV29-1 to TRBJ2-3, with TRBD2 matching 9 bases. CDR1 SQVTM and CDR2 ANQGSEA come from the germline V gene. V shed 5 bases and J 2 bases; nucleotides not matched to a gene: 5. There are 14 residues in the CDR3.

This clonotype was picked up many times. The chain combines TRBV2 with TRBJ2-7; no definite D call. Germline CDR1 SNHLY, CDR2 FYNNEI. V shed 4 bases and J shed 6 bases, with 19 bases lying between them. This CDR3 has 15 residues. CDR3 nucleotide sequence: TGTGCCAGCAGTGCCAACGGACCCCCCGGATCCGAGCAGTACTTC. Protein: CASSANGPPGSEQYF.

There are many counts of this clonotype. V is TRBV4-2 and J is TRBJ2-6; no definite D call. The germline V gene encodes CDR1 LGHNA and CDR2 YNFKEQ. Trimming took off 4 bases at V and 4 bases at J, with 11 bases between the two ends. This CDR3 is built from 15 residues. The CDR3, as DNA: TGTGCCAGCAGCCCTGAACTGGTGGGGGCCAACGTCCTGACTTTC. This translates into CASSPELVGANVLTF.

This clonotype was found a few times. This sequence may be a read error, since a much larger clone differs from it by one base. V is TRBV19 and J is TRBJ2-2, with D perhaps matching TRBD2 (6 bases). This CDR3 has 14 residues. Germline V lookup: CDR1 LNHDA, CDR2 SQIVND (reference sequence). The CDR3 DNA is TGTGCCAGTAGTATAGTACAGAACACCGGGGGGCTGTTTTTT. Residues: CASSIVQNTGGLFF.

There are many counts of this clonotype. The V call is TRBV6-6, the J call TRBJ2-7; possible D gene TRBD2, 5 bases. This CDR3 is 15 amino acids long. Looked up from germline, CDR1 is MNHNY and CDR2 is SVGAGI (reference sequence). Trimming left V 8 bases short and J 6 bases short, with 23 bases between. CDR3 sequence: CASSPSGVFASEQYF. In nucleotides, the CDR3 is TGTGCCAGCTCCCCGTCCGGGGTTTTTGCTTCCGAGCAGTACTTC.

The chain is built from TRBV20-1 and TRBJ2-5; the match to TRBD2 covers 16 bases. Trimming at V came to 0 bases and at J to 4 bases, leaving 5 bases not matched to a gene. Germline CDR1 is DFQATT and CDR2 is SNEGSKA (reference sequence). The CDR3 is 17 amino acids. The CDR3 here is CSARDRGLAGGRETQYF. CDR3 nucleotide sequence: TGCAGTGCTAGAGATAGGGGACTAGCGGGAGGGAGAGAGACCCAGTACTTC.

Points on this clonotype: A much larger clone differs from this one at a single base, so this may be a read error. The gene calls are TRBV12-5 and TRBJ2-3; no clear D. CDR1 LGHNT and CDR2 FRNRAP come from the germline V gene. This CDR3 contains 13 residues. CDR3 amino acids: CASGLARTDAQYF. DNA of the CDR3: TGTGCTAGTGGGTTAGCCCGCACAGATGCGCAGTATTTT.

The V and J genes are TRBV5-4 and TRBJ2-2, with a possible D match to TRBD1 (6 bases). Trimming left V 4 bases short and J 1 base short, with 8 bases between. Germline values: CDR1 SGHNT, CDR2 YYREEE (reference sequence). The CDR3 contains 14 residues. The CDR3 loop is CASSVGQNTGELFF. In DNA, the CDR3 is TGTGCCAGCAGCGTGGGACAGAACACCGGGGAGCTGTTTTTT.

In its sample, this clonotype was seen many times. The V call is TRBV7-8, the J call TRBJ1-6, with 9 bases that match TRBD1. This CDR3 contains 14 residues. V shed 6 bases, J shed 8 bases, and the junction held 5 bases outside the gene matches. CDR1 and CDR2 from the germline V gene are SGHVS and FQNEAQ. CDR3 nucleotides: TGTGCCAGCAGTACCGGGACAGGGTATTCACCCCTCCACTTT. Translating gives CASSTGTGYSPLHF.

This clonotype was recorded many times. The CDR3 reads CSARDWREGRLSEQFF. The CDR3 nucleotides read TGCAGTGCTAGAGATTGGCGGGAGGGCCGGTTGAGTGAGCAGTTCTTC. The genes are TRBV20-1 and TRBJ2-1, with 9 bases fitting TRBD2. After removal of 0 bases from V and 9 bases from J, the junction contained 12 bases not matched to a gene. The CDR3 sequence is 16 residues long. The germline V gene has CDR1 DFQATT and CDR2 SNEGSKA (reference sequence).

J is TRBJ2-1 and V is TRBV18; perhaps D is TRBD1 or TRBD2 (5 bases each). V was trimmed by 2 bases and J by 7 bases, leaving 21 bases between them. The length of the CDR3 is 17 residues. CDR1 is KGHSH, CDR2 LQKENI, per germline. The CDR3, as DNA: TGTGCCAGCTCACCAAGCCAGGGAGCCTTCGAGAATAATGAGCAGTTCTTC. Protein: CASSPSQGAFENNEQFF.

The chain carries TRBV28 and TRBJ1-6; tentatively, D is TRBD1 (5 bases). Germline loops: CDR1 MDHEN, CDR2 SYDVKM. Trimming removed 6 bases at V and 10 bases at J, with 19 bases between. This CDR3 is 15 amino acids long. The CDR3 DNA follows: TGTGCCAGCAGCAATTTCAGGGTACGGCAATCACCCCTCCACTTT. Translating gives CASSNFRVRQSPLHF.